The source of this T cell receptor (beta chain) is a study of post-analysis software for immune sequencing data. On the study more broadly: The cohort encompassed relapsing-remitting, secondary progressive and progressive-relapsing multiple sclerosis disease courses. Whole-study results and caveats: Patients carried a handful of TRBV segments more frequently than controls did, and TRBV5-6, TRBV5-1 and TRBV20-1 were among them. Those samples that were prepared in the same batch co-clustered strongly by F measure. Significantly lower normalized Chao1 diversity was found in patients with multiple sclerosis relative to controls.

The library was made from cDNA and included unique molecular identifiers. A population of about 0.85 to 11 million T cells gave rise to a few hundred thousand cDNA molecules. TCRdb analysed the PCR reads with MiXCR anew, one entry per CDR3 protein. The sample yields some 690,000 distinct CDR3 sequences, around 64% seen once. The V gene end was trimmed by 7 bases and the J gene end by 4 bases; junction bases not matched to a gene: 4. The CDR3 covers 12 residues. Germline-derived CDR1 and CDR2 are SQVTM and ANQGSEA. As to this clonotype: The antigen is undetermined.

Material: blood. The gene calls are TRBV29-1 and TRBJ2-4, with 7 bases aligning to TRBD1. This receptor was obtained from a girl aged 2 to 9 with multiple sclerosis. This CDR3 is CSAGDSKNIQYF. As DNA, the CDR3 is TGCAGCGCCGGGGACAGTAAAAACATTCAGTACTTC. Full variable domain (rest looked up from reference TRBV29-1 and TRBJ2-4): SAVISQKPSRDICQRGTSLTIQCQVDSQVTMMFWYRQQPGQSLTLIATANQGSEATYESGFVIDKFPISRPNLTFSTLTVSNMSPEDSSIYLCSAGDSKNIQYFGAGTRLSVL.